A single sample is the source of the 8 T cell receptor beta chains below, sequenced in a study of cytomegalovirus exposure and HLA in healthy donors. Sequencing was performed with immunoSEQ multiplex PCR; in TCRdb, only in-frame clones are kept and a portion is missing. The sample carries about 120,000 clones, 85% to 90% recorded once. What was sequenced was PBMCs. The receptors here all came from a woman between 18 and 30 years old in good health and CMV-seropositive.

This chain links TRBV30 with TRBJ2-3; 8 bases match TRBD1. The CDR3 is 15 amino acids. Per germline, CDR1 GTSNPN and CDR2 SVGIG (reference sequence). The V and J ends lost 2 bases and 4 bases, in that order; junction bases with no gene match: 8. The CDR3 nucleotides are TGTGCCTGGAGTAGAGGACAGGGAATGTCAGATACGCAGTATTTT. Protein sequence: CAWSRGQGMSDTQYF.

The chain recombines TRBV7-9 with TRBJ1-2, with 8 positions matching TRBD1. The CDR3 loop spans 14 amino acids. The germline V gene has CDR1 SEHNR and CDR2 FQNEAQ (reference sequence). V gave up 4 bases and J gave up 9 bases; unmatched junction bases: 10. The CDR3 DNA follows: TGTGCCAGCAGCTCTGGGGACAGGCTCTCTCGCTACACCTTC. This gives the protein CASSSGDRLSRYTF.

The J gene is TRBJ2-1, the V gene TRBV2; tentative D call: TRBD2 (7 bases). Per the germline V gene, CDR1 is SNHLY and CDR2 is FYNNEI. V lost 8 bases to trimming and J lost 4 bases, with 27 bases between them. The CDR3 length is 18 residues. This CDR3 is CASLPLGGGPINYNEQFF. The CDR3 nucleotides read TGTGCCAGCCTTCCCCTAGGGGGAGGGCCAATCAATTACAATGAGCAGTTCTTC.

The rearrangement uses TRBV6-1 and TRBJ1-4; D unresolved. Trimming pared 2 bases from V and 8 bases from J, leaving 6 bases between. CDR1 is MNHNS, CDR2 SASEGT, per germline. The CDR3 contains 12 residues. The CDR3 loop is CASSESTEKLFF. CDR3 DNA sequence: TGTGCCAGCAGTGAATCGACAGAAAAACTGTTTTTT.

The chain couples TRBV27 to TRBJ2-7; TRBD2 aligns across 8 bases. J was trimmed by 6 bases and V by 6 bases; bases with no gene match: 13. CDR3 length equals 15 residues. Germline V gene data show CDR1 as MNHEY and CDR2 as SMNVEV (reference sequence). CDR3 sequence (DNA): TGTGCCAGCAGGAAGAATGGGCTAGCGGGTGGCGAGCAGTACTTC. This encodes CASRKNGLAGGEQYF.

The chain links TRBV7-8 to TRBJ1-6, with D unresolved. V lost 1 base and J 1 base, leaving 5 bases between the germline ends. Per the germline V gene, CDR1 is SGHVS and CDR2 is FQNEAQ. The CDR3 spans 15 residues. The CDR3 DNA follows: TGTGCCAGCAGCTTAGTACTGTCCTATAATTCACCCCTCCACTTT. It translates to CASSLVLSYNSPLHF.

The chain joins TRBV7-2 to TRBJ2-2; 8 nucleotides match TRBD2. The germline gives CDR1 SGHTA, CDR2 FQGNSA. There are 15 residues in the CDR3. V gave up 6 bases and J gave up 4 bases; unmatched junction bases: 7. CDR3 sequence: CASRPAGVGTGELFF. In nucleotides, the CDR3 is TGTGCCAGCAGGCCAGCGGGGGTAGGCACCGGGGAGCTGTTTTTT.

This chain joins TRBV29-1 and TRBJ1-4; TRBD1 is a possible D gene (5 bases). Germline lookup yields CDR1 SQVTM and CDR2 ANQGSEA. The CDR3 is made up of 13 amino acids. V dropped 4 bases and J dropped 5 bases, with 11 bases sitting between them. The CDR3 loop is CSVAGVQNEKLFF. CDR3 coding DNA: TGCAGCGTTGCGGGGGTCCAAAATGAAAAACTGTTTTTT. Combining the CDR3 with reference TRBV29-1 and TRBJ1-4 gives the whole variable domain SAVISQKPSRDICQRGTSLTIQCQVDSQVTMMFWYRQQPGQSLTLIATANQGSEATYESGFVIDKFPISRPNLTFSTLTVSNMSPEDSSIYLCSVAGVQNEKLFFGSGTQLSVL.